This TCR beta chain derives from a study of T cells in Graves' hyperthyroidism and ophthalmopathy (dated by TCRdb to the late 2010s). The study in broad terms: Peripheral blood was collected at initial diagnosis, before any treatment. To identify distinguishing TCR V-J signatures, a discovery cohort of 100 patients was used, comprising approximately 40 with Graves' ophthalmopathy and about 59 with stable Graves' hyperthyroidism. Prospective prediction of ophthalmopathy was tested in an independent validation cohort of under 20 hyperthyroidism patients and 17 patients who later progressed to ophthalmopathy. The approximately 97 discovery patients were randomly divided into training and test sets at a 7:3 ratio. The study also compared thyroid tissue and blood T-cell repertoires from about 6 Graves' hyperthyroidism patients. Once sampling was done, hyperthyroidism patients were given methimazole at a starting dose of 30 mg daily, whereas ophthalmopathy patients were given high-dose intravenous methylprednisolone. TCR Vbeta CDR3 sequencing of 130 to 150 peripheral blood samples (roughly 43 ophthalmopathy, roughly 74 hyperthyroidism and roughly 17 progressor patients) is reported in the paper. Broader findings and caveats from the paper: Most expanded thyroid clonotypes (frequency above 0.001) were also found in blood, which suggests that blood repertoires may mirror thyroid immune responses. Sample size was not statistically predetermined, and blinding of investigators to group allocation was not performed. In cross-validation, a model built on a 13 V-J signature told ophthalmopathy apart from stable hyperthyroidism with less than 90% sensitivity and roughly 81% specificity, and in testing the same model reached 80%/75%. In validation, the model predicted progression to ophthalmopathy with over 65% sensitivity and 72.22% specificity, a median of about 6 months before onset.

This clonotype showed up just a few times. Its antigen is currently not known. No base-level quality is on record; no much larger clone is a single base apart. Graves' hyperthyroidism was defined as stable when no progression to ophthalmopathy occurred over 18 months of follow-up. Hyperthyroidism patients were newly diagnosed, had a disease duration of under 2 months, and were aged 18 to 65 years. Any patient with an uncontrolled infection, another autoimmune disease, pregnancy or lactation was excluded. Diagnoses relied on clinical symptoms, serum thyroxine and TRAb, thyroid ultrasound and orbital computed tomography. PBMCs were isolated from roughly 10 ml of fresh peripheral blood by Ficoll-Paque density gradient centrifugation. Trizol reagent was used to extract total RNA, and RNA quality was then checked on an Agilent 2100 Bioanalyzer. The TCR beta CDR3 regions were amplified from RNA transcripts. The TCR CDR3 was subjected to a first round of RT-PCR using the HTBI primer set and the Qiagen OneStep RT-PCR kit. Libraries were constructed in a second round of multiplex PCR, after which size selection and purification were performed. Libraries were sequenced paired-end with 100 bp reads on an Illumina HiSeq2000. The original methods were these. SOAPnuke was used to process the raw data, throwing out any read that contained adapters or uncalled bases, had a mean Phred below 15, or lacked an exact constant-primer or identifier match. High-quality paired reads were merged with COPE v1.2.5, and unique nucleotide sequences were defined as clonotypes. MiTCR v1.1 was used to align clonotypes to the IMGT TRBV, TRBD and TRBJ reference segments. The analysis was restricted to V-J combinations with a frequency above 0.0001, which together covered about 99% of the repertoires. The TCS score was defined as F50 (clonal expansion) divided by E x V (chaos), with BLOSUM62-based TCRdist calculated between CDR3 peptides within each V-J. Welch's t-statistics and random forest reduced 514 V-J features to 10 to 15, which were used in a naive Bayes classifier (R e1071). TCRdb trimmed the raw reads at Q25, called clones with MiXCR and kept productive beta chains. Every distinct CDR3 protein forms one entry, paired with its most common genes and DNA. The V and J calls were determined by TCRdb, not by the authors. This sample holds about 510,000 distinct CDR3 sequences; around 15% were observed only once. Together, the top ten hold approximately 15% of the sample.

This clonotype was sampled from a middle-aged woman with Graves' hyperthyroidism. Sequencing was performed on blood.

The CDR3 protein: CASSPQGVSYEQYF. The sequenced DNA: TGTGCCAGCAGTCCCCAGGGGGTCTCCTACGAGCAGTACTTC. The sequence is built from TRBV2 and TRBJ2-7, with TRBD1 matching 7 junction bases. Ends trimmed: V by 5 bases, J by 0 bases; bases unmatched to a gene: 4. From its cysteine to its phenylalanine, the CDR3 spans 14 amino acids. Here the CDR3 DNA is all that survives: 42 bases in frame from base 1. From a lookup of the germline V gene, CDR1 and CDR2 are SNHLY and FYNNEI.